The rows below give T cell receptor beta chains drawn from one sample of a study of blood T cells in healthy people across ages. Each CDR3 protein gets one entry after TCRdb re-called the 5' RACE reads with MiXCR. This table holds about a million distinct CDR3 sequences, around 54% found once. The source material was blood. The receptor set was obtained from a woman between 55 and 75 years old in good health. The CDR3 runs from the conserved cysteine through the conserved F or W. The D gene is left open where the match is weak. Rows may omit the clone size; those that give it use once, few, many or a size class.

>few|TRBV29-1|12|.|TRBJ2-7
CSVEQSSYEQYF
TGCAGCGTTGAACAGAGCTCCTACGAGCAGTACTTC
>.|TRBV28|11|.|TRBJ2-4
CASTLDLRTYF
TGTGCCAGCACCCTGGACCTCAGAACGTACTTC
>few|TRBV20-1|14|TRBD2|TRBJ2-7
CSARDSAGVYEQYF
TGCAGTGCTAGGGATTCAGCGGGGGTATACGAGCAGTACTTC
>many|TRBV27|15|.|TRBJ1-5
CASSLNRNSNQPQHF
TGTGCCAGCAGTTTAAACAGAAATAGCAATCAGCCCCAGCATTTT
>.|TRBV20-1|12|TRBD1|TRBJ1-2
CSARTGGNGYTF
TGCAGTGCTAGGACAGGGGGCAATGGCTACACCTTC
>.|TRBV20-1|13|TRBD1|TRBJ1-5
CSADRGGNQPQHF
TGCAGTGCCGACAGGGGGGGTAATCAGCCCCAGCATTTT
>.|TRBV10-3|14|TRBD2|TRBJ2-7
CAISEGLATYEQYF
TGTGCCATCAGTGAGGGACTAGCGACCTACGAGCAGTACTTC
>.|TRBV6-6|12|.|TRBJ2-1
CASSRPTREQFF
TGTGCCAGCAGCCGACCGACAAGGGAGCAGTTCTTC
>.|TRBV2|17|.|TRBJ1-4
CASRDRSTGSLHGKLFF
TGTGCCAGCCGTGATCGATCGACCGGGTCACTACACGGAAAACTGTTTTTT
>few|TRBV4-3|14|.|TRBJ2-3
CASSQGYSSDTQYF
TGCGCCAGCAGCCAAGGCTACAGTTCAGATACGCAGTATTTT
>few|TRBV28|12|.|TRBJ2-5
CASRQGIETQYF
TGTGCCAGCAGACAGGGTATCGAGACCCAGTACTTC
>.|TRBV7-3|13|.|TRBJ2-4
CASSPSPGREQYF
TGTGCCAGCAGCCCAAGCCCCGGTCGGGAGCAGTACTTC
>.|TRBV9|16|TRBD2|TRBJ2-1
CASSPRLATRGNEQFF
TGTGCCAGCAGCCCCAGACTAGCGACCAGGGGTAATGAGCAGTTCTTC
>.|TRBV28|13|.|TRBJ1-5
CASTQGTWQPQHF
TGTGCCAGCACCCAGGGGACATGGCAGCCCCAGCATTTT
>.|TRBV7-9|18|TRBD1|TRBJ2-5
CASSLAIRWDRFQETQYF
TGTGCCAGCAGCTTAGCCATTCGGTGGGACAGATTCCAAGAGACCCAGTACTTC
>.|TRBV5-6|16|.|TRBJ2-3
CASSLEGSRSTDTQYF
TGTGCCAGCAGCTTGGAGGGGTCAAGATCAACAGATACGCAGTATTTT
>.|TRBV24-1|17|TRBD2|TRBJ2-3
CATSDPGTSGRGDTQYF
TGTGCCACCAGTGACCCCGGGACTAGCGGGAGAGGGGATACGCAGTATTTT
>few|TRBV7-9|15|.|TRBJ2-1
CASSLQRGGYNEQFF
TGTGCCAGCAGCTTACAGAGAGGCGGGTACAATGAGCAGTTCTTC